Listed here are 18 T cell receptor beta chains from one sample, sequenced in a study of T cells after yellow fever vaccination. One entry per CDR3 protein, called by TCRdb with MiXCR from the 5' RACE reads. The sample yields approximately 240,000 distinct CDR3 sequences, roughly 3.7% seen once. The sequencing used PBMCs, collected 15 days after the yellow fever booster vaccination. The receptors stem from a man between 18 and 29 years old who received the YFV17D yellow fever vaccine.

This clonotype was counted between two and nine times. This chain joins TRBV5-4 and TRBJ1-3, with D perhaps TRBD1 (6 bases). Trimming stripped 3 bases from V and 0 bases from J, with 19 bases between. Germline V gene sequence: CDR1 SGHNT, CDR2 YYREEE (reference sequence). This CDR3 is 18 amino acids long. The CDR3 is CASSSRGQGSFSGNTIYF. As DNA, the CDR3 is TGTGCCAGCAGCTCCAGGGGACAAGGGAGTTTCTCTGGAAACACCATATATTTT.

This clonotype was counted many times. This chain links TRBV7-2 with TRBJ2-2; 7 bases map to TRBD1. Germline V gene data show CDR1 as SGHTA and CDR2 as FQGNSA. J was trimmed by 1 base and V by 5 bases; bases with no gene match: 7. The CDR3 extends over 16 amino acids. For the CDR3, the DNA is TGTGCCAGCAGCCGTGCCGGGACAGTGAACACCGGGGAGCTGTTTTTT. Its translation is CASSRAGTVNTGELFF.

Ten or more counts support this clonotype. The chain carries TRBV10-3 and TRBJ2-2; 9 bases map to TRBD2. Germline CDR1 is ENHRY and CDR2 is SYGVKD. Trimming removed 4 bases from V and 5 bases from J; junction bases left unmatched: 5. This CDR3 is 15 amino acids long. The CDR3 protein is CAISGGLARTGELFF. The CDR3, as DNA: TGTGCCATCAGTGGGGGACTAGCAAGAACCGGGGAGCTGTTTTTT.

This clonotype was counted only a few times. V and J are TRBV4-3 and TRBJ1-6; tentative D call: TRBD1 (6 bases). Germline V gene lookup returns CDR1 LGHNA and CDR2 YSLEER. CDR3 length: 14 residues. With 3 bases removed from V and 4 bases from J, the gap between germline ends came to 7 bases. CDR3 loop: CASSQDRYNSPLHF. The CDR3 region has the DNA TGCGCCAGCAGCCAGGACAGATATAATTCACCCCTCCACTTT.

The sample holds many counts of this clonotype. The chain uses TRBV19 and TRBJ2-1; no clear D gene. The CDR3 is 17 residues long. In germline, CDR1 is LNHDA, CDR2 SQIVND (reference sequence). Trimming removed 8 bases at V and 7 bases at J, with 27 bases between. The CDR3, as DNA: TGTGCCAGTCTAAAGTCGTCGAGTCTACTAAACCGAAATGAGCAGTTCTTC. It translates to CASLKSSSLLNRNEQFF.

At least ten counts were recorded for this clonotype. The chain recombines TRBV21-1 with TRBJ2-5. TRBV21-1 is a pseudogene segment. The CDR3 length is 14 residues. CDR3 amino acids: CASSKVFTWETQYF. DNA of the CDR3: TGTGCCAGCAGCAAAGTATTTACCTGGGAGACCCAGTACTTC.

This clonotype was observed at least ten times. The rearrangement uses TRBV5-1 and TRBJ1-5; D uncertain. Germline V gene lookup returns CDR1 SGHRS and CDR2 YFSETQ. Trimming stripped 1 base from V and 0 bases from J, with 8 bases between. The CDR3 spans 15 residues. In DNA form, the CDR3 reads TGCGCCAGCAGCTTGTTAGGGAATAGCAATCAGCCCCAGCATTTT. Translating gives CASSLLGNSNQPQHF.

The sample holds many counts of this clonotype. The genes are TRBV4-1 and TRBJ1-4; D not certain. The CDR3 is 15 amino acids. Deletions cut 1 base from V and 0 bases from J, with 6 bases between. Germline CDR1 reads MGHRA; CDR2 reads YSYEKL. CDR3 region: CASSQVVATNEKLFF. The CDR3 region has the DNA TGCGCCAGCAGCCAAGTAGTCGCAACTAATGAAAAACTGTTTTTT.

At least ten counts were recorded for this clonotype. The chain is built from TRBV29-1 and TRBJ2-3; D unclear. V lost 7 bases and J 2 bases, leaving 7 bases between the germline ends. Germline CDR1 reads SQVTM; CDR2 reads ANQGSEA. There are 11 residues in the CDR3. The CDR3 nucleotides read TGCAGCGCCTCGGACACAGATACGCAGTATTTT. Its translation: CSASDTDTQYF.

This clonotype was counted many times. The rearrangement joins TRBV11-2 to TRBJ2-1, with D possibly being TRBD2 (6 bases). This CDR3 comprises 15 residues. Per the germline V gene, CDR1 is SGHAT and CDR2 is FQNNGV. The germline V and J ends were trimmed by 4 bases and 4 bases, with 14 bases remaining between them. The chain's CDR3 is CASSWRVKGYNEQFF. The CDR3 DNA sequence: TGTGCCAGCAGCTGGAGGGTAAAAGGGTACAATGAGCAGTTCTTC.

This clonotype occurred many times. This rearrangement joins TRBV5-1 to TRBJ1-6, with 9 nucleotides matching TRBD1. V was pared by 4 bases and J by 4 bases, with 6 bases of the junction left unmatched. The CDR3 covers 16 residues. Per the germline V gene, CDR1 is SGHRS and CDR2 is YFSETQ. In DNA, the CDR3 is TGCGCCAGCAGCGGCGGGACAGGGTCGTATAATTCACCCCTCCACTTT. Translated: CASSGGTGSYNSPLHF.

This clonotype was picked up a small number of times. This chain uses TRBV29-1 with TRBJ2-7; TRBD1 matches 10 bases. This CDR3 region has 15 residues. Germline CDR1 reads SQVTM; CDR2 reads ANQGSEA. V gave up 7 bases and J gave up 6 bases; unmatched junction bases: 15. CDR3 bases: TGCAGCGCAGGGAGGGACAGGGGCGGGTCGGGCGAGCAGTACTTC. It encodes CSAGRDRGGSGEQYF.

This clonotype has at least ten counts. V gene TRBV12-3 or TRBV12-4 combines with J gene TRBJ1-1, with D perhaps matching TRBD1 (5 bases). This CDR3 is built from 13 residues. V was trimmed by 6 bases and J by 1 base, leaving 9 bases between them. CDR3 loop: CASRSGTNTEAFF. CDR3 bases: TGTGCCAGCAGGAGTGGGACGAACACTGAAGCTTTCTTT.

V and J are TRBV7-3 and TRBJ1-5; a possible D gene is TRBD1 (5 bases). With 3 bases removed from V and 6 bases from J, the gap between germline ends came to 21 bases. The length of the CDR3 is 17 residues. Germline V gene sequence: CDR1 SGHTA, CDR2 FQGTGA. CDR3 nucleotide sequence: TGTGCCAGCAGCTTCCCCAGGCAGGGAGGTCCTGTTCAGCCCCAGCATTTT. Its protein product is CASSFPRQGGPVQPQHF.

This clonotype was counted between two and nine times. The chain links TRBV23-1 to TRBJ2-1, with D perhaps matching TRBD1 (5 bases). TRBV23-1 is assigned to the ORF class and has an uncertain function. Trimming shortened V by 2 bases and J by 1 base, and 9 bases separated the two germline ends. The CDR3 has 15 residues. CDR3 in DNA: TGCGCCAGCAGTCAAAGGGGTAGGTCCTACAATGAGCAGTTCTTC. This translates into CASSQRGRSYNEQFF.

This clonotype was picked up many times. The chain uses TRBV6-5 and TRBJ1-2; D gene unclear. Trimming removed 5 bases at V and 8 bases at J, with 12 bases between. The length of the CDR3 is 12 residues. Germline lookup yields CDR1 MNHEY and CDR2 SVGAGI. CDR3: CASSQPLGGYTF. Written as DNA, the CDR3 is TGTGCCAGCAGTCAACCGTTGGGGGGCTACACCTTC.

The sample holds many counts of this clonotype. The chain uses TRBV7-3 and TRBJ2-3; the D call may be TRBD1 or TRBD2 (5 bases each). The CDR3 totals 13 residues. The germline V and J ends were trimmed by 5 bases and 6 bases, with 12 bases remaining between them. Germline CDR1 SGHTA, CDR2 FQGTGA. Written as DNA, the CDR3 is TGTGCCAGCAGCACGGCCGGGGCTGATACGCAGTATTTT. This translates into CASSTAGADTQYF.

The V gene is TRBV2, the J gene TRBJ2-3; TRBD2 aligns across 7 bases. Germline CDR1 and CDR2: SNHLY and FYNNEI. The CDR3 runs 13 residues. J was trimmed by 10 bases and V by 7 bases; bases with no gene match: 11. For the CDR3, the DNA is TGTGCCAGCATGGGGGGGGTTGGTGGTGCGCAGTATTTT. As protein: CASMGGVGGAQYF.